These T cell receptor beta chains were read from a single sample in a study of T cells in Graves' hyperthyroidism and ophthalmopathy. MiXCR, applied by TCRdb to the multiplex PCR reads, yields one record per CDR3 protein. The sample has hundreds of thousands of distinct CDR3 sequences; over 15% are singletons. The sequenced material came from blood. All receptors come from a woman aged 18-29 years with Graves' hyperthyroidism. The CDR3 runs from the conserved cysteine through the conserved F or W. The D gene is left open where the match is weak. The size field is filled for only some rows; it gives once, few, many or a size class.

V gene,D gene,J gene,clone size,CDR3 protein,CDR3 DNA
TRBV20-1,NA,TRBJ1-1,NA,CSVGGGRTEAFF,TGCAGTGTGGGGGGCGGGAGGACTGAAGCTTTCTTT
TRBV5-5,NA,TRBJ2-2,NA,CASSLVTGPGELFF,TGTGCCAGCAGCTTGGTTACCGGTCCCGGGGAGCTGTTTTTT
TRBV12-3/TRBV12-4,NA,TRBJ1-1,many,CASSPGHRNTEAFF,TGTGCCAGCAGCCCGGGACACAGGAACACTGAAGCTTTCTTT
TRBV27,NA,TRBJ1-3,many,CASTSRNTIYF,TGTGCCAGCACGTCCCGTAACACCATATATTTT
TRBV29-1,NA,TRBJ1-2,NA,CSVEDYGDPRHGYTF,TGCAGCGTTGAAGATTATGGGGACCCAAGGCATGGCTACACCTTC
TRBV5-1,NA,TRBJ1-5,NA,CASSLEPNQPQHF,TGCGCCAGCAGCTTGGAACCGAATCAGCCCCAGCATTTT
TRBV2,TRBD2,TRBJ2-5,many,CASKVASGVKTQYF,TGTGCCAGCAAGGTGGCTAGCGGGGTTAAGACCCAGTACTTC
TRBV6-1,TRBD1,TRBJ2-7,NA,CASRFGTAYEQYF,TGTGCCAGCAGGTTCGGGACAGCCTACGAGCAGTACTTC
TRBV7-9,TRBD1,TRBJ2-7,NA,CASSAGGLEQYF,TGTGCCAGCAGTGCAGGGGGCTTAGAGCAGTACTTC
TRBV7-9,TRBD2,TRBJ2-1,few,CASSWGLAGGPRLDEQFF,TGTGCCAGCAGCTGGGGACTAGCGGGAGGGCCTCGGTTAGATGAGCAGTTCTTC
TRBV2,NA,TRBJ2-3,many,CASKILTQYF,TGTGCCAGCAAAATTCTTACGCAGTATTTT
TRBV4-1,NA,TRBJ2-4,NA,CASSQDILGIAKNIQYF,TGCGCCAGCAGCCAAGACATTCTGGGGATAGCCAAAAACATTCAGTACTTC
TRBV5-1,NA,TRBJ2-2,NA,CASTATGTPTGELFF,TGCGCCAGCACCGCGACAGGAACCCCGACCGGGGAGCTGTTTTTT
TRBV13,NA,TRBJ1-2,many,CASSVQGRYGYTF,TGTGCCAGCAGCGTACAGGGTCGCTATGGCTACACCTTC
TRBV19,NA,TRBJ1-1,NA,CASSISFGWQRPGYATEAFF,TGTGCCAGTAGTATCTCGTTCGGATGGCAACGACCCGGATACGCCACTGAAGCTTTCTTT
TRBV9,TRBD1,TRBJ1-1,NA,CASSVEGATNTEAFF,TGTGCCAGCAGCGTAGAGGGGGCGACGAACACTGAAGCTTTCTTT
TRBV7-9,NA,TRBJ2-7,many,CASSLGRGTASVHEQYF,TGTGCCAGCAGCTTAGGGAGGGGAACGGCTTCGGTACACGAGCAGTACTTC
TRBV5-4,NA,TRBJ1-1,NA,CASSLRLGTEAFF,TGTGCCAGCAGCTTACGTCTCGGGACTGAAGCTTTCTTT
TRBV7-3,NA,TRBJ2-3,NA,CASSLFRTDTQYF,TGTGCCAGCAGCTTATTTCGGACAGATACGCAGTATTTT
TRBV20-1,TRBD1,TRBJ2-1,many,CSASRDRQQFF,TGCAGTGCTAGCCGGGACAGACAGCAGTTCTTC
TRBV7-2,TRBD1,TRBJ2-2,few,CASSVTDRPNTGELFF,TGTGCCAGCAGCGTGACGGACAGGCCGAACACCGGGGAGCTGTTTTTT
TRBV6-4,TRBD2,TRBJ2-4,NA,CASSPGGLAGKNIQYF,TGTGCCAGCAGCCCAGGGGGACTAGCGGGAAAAAACATTCAGTACTTC
TRBV20-1,NA,TRBJ2-7,few,CSARERDSSYEQYF,TGCAGTGCTAGAGAACGGGACTCATCCTACGAGCAGTACTTC
TRBV28,NA,TRBJ1-1,many,CASRWGYTEAFF,TGTGCCAGCAGATGGGGTTACACTGAAGCTTTCTTT
TRBV27,NA,TRBJ2-2,many,CASHRGTGELFF,TGTGCCAGTCACCGGGGCACCGGGGAGCTGTTTTTT
TRBV27,NA,TRBJ2-5,many,CASSLSGSQETQYF,TGTGCCAGCAGTTTATCGGGCAGCCAAGAGACCCAGTACTTC
TRBV7-2,TRBD2,TRBJ2-1,many,CASSYRGTSGTDEQFF,TGTGCCAGCAGCTATCGGGGGACTAGCGGGACCGATGAGCAGTTCTTC
TRBV24-1,NA,TRBJ2-3,few,CATSATLGVDTQYF,TGTGCCACCAGTGCGACTCTAGGGGTCGATACGCAGTATTTT
TRBV3-1,TRBD2,TRBJ2-2,NA,CASSLLPGTSGGATGELFF,TGTGCCAGCAGCCTTCTGCCCGGGACTAGCGGGGGGGCGACCGGGGAGCTGTTTTTT
TRBV6-5,NA,TRBJ1-1,NA,CASSWTGAATEAFF,TGTGCCAGCAGTTGGACTGGGGCGGCCACTGAAGCTTTCTTT
TRBV9,NA,TRBJ2-1,NA,CASSPGGPRSDEQFF,TGTGCCAGCAGCCCCGGCGGGCCTCGATCCGATGAGCAGTTCTTC
TRBV11-2,TRBD1,TRBJ1-1,few,CASSPEDRENTEAFF,TGTGCCAGCAGCCCCGAGGACAGGGAGAACACTGAAGCTTTCTTT
TRBV29-1,NA,TRBJ2-1,NA,CSVDGQTGIDYNEQFF,TGCAGCGTTGATGGGCAGACAGGCATCGATTACAATGAGCAGTTCTTC
TRBV4-3,TRBD1,TRBJ1-1,many,CASSQTGVTEAFF,TGCGCCAGCAGCCAAACAGGGGTGACTGAAGCTTTCTTT
TRBV11-2,NA,TRBJ2-3,many,CASSFSGPDTQYF,TGTGCCAGCAGCTTCTCTGGTCCAGATACGCAGTATTTT
TRBV6-1,NA,TRBJ1-2,few,CASSLTQNLYGYTF,TGTGCCAGCAGCCTGACTCAAAACCTCTATGGCTACACCTTC
TRBV29-1,TRBD1,TRBJ2-5,few,CSIRQGGETQYF,TGCAGCATTCGACAGGGGGGAGAGACCCAGTACTTC
TRBV20-1,NA,TRBJ2-7,many,CSASRYSYEQYF,TGCAGTGCCTCTAGGTACAGCTACGAGCAGTACTTC
TRBV6-1,NA,TRBJ1-3,NA,CASSEASQSGNTIYF,TGTGCCAGCAGTGAAGCGAGTCAGTCTGGAAACACCATATATTTT
TRBV30,NA,TRBJ2-7,many,CAWSKSGPTEQYF,TGTGCCTGGAGTAAGTCTGGCCCTACCGAGCAGTACTTC
TRBV3-1,TRBD1,TRBJ2-2,few,CASSQERRTGGWTGELFF,TGTGCCAGCAGCCAAGAAAGGAGGACAGGCGGTTGGACCGGGGAGCTGTTTTTT
TRBV19,TRBD2,TRBJ2-1,NA,CATMGLAGANEQFF,TGTGCCACTATGGGACTAGCGGGGGCGAATGAGCAGTTCTTC
TRBV13,TRBD1,TRBJ1-2,NA,CASSLGQGGGRGYTF,TGTGCCAGCAGCCTAGGACAGGGTGGAGGTCGCGGCTACACCTTC